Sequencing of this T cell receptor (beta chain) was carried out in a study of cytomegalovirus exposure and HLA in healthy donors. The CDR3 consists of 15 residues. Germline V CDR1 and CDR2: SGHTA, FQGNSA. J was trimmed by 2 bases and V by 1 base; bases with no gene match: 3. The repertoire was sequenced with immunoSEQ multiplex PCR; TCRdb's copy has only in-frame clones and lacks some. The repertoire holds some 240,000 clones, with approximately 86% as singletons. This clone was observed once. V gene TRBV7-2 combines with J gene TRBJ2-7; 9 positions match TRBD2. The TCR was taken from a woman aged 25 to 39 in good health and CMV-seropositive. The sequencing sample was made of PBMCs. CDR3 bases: TGTGCCAGCAGCTTAGAGAGCGGGAGGCCCTACGAGCAGTACTTC. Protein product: CASSLESGRPYEQYF.